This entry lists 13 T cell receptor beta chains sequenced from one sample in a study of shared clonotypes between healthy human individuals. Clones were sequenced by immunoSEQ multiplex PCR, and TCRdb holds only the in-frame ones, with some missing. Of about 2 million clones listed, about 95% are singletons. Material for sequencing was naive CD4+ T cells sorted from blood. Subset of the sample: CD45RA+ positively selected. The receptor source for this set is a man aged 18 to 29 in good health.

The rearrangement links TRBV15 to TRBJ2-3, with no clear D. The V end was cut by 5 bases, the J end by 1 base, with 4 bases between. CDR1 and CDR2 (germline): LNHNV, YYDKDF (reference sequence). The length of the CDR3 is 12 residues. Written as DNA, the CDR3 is TGTGCCACCAGCCCCCGCACAGATACGCAGTATTTT. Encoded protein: CATSPRTDTQYF.

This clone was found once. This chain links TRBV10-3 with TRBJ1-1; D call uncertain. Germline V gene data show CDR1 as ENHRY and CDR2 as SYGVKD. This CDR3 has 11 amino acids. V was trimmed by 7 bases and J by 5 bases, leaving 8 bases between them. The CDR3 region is CAIIAGTEAFF. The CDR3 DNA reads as TGTGCCATCATTGCGGGTACTGAAGCTTTCTTT.

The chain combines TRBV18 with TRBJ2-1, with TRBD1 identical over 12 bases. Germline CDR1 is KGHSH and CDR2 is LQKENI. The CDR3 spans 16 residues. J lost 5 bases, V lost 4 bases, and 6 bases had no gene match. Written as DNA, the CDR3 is TGTGCCAGCTCACTTCTTGGGACAGGGGGCCACAATGAGCAGTTCTTC. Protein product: CASSLLGTGGHNEQFF.

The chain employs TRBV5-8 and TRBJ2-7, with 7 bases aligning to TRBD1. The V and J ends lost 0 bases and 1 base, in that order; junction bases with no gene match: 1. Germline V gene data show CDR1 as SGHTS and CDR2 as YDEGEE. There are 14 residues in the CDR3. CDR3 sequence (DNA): TGTGCCAGCAGCTTGGGGGACAGTTCCTACGAGCAGTACTTC. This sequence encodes CASSLGDSSYEQYF.

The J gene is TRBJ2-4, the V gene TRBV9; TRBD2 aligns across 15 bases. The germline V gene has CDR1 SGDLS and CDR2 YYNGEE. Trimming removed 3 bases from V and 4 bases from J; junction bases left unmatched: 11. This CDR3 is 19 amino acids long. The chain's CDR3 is CASSEGLAGGSLGKNIQYF. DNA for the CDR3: TGTGCCAGCAGCGAGGGACTAGCGGGAGGTTCCTTGGGGAAAAACATTCAGTACTTC.

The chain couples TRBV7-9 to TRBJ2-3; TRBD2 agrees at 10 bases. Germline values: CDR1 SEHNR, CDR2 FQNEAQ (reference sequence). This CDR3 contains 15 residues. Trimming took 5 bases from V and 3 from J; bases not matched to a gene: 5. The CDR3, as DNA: TGTGCCAGCAGCCCTAGCGGGGGTAAGACAGATACGCAGTATTTT. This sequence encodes CASSPSGGKTDTQYF.

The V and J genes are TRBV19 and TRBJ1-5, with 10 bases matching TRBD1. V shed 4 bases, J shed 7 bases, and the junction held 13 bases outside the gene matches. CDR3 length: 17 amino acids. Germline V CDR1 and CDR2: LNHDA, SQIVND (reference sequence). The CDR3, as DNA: TGTGCCAGTAGTAAAATAGGGGACAGGGGATTGGGCCAGCCCCAGCATTTT. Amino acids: CASSKIGDRGLGQPQHF.

CDR3 region: CASSLGAGPSYEQYF. For the CDR3, the DNA is TGTGCCAGCAGCTTAGGGGCAGGGCCATCCTACGAGCAGTACTTC. The chain employs TRBV11-2 and TRBJ2-7, with D perhaps matching TRBD1 (5 bases). The germline CDR1 and CDR2 sequences are SGHAT and FQNNGV. Trimming took off 1 base at V and 1 base at J, with 11 bases between the two ends. The CDR3 has 15 amino acids.

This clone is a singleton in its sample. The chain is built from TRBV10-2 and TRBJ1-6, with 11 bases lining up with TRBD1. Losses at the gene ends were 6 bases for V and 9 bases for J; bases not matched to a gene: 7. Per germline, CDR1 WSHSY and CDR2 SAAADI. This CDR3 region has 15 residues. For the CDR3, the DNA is TGCGCCAGCAGGCCAAAGGGGACAGGGGGTTCACCCCTCCACTTT. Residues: CASRPKGTGGSPLHF.

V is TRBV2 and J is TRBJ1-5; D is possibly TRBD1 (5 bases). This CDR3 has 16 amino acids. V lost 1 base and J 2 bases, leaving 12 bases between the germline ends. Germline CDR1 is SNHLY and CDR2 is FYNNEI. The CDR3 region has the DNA TGTGCCAGCAGTGAAGTCCCAGGGTTGGGCAATCAGCCCCAGCATTTT. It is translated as CASSEVPGLGNQPQHF.

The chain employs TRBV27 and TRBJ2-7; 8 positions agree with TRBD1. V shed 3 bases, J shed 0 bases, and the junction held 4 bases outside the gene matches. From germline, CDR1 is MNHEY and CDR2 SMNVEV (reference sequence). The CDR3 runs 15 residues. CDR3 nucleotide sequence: TGTGCCAGCAGTTTCCAGGGGGCCCGCTCCTACGAGCAGTACTTC. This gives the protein CASSFQGARSYEQYF.

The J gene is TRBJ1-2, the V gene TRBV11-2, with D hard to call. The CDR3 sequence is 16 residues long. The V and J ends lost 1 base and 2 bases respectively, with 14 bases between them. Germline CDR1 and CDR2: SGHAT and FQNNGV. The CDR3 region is CASSLAWFSKNYGYTF. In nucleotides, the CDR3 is TGTGCCAGCAGCTTAGCGTGGTTTTCAAAGAACTATGGCTACACCTTC.

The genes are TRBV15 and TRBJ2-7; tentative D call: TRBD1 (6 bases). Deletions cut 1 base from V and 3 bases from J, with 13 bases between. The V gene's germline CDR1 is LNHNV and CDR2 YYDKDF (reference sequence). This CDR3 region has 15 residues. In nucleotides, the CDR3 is TGTGCCACCAGCAGAGCCCGGACAGCAAACTACGAGCAGTACTTC. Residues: CATSRARTANYEQYF.